Below, one T cell receptor beta chain is given with its context. No antigen is known for it. Germline V gene data show CDR1 as LNHDA and CDR2 as SQIVND (reference sequence). V was shortened by 3 bases and J by 4 bases, with 9 bases between the two germline ends. The CDR3 loop spans 14 amino acids. The data were produced by immunoSEQ multiplex PCR, yet TCRdb's version contains in-frame clones alone and is incomplete. This sample has 70,000 or so clones; 80% to 90% occur once, and the top ten carry more than 0.8%. These data are taken from a study of OX40 agonist ivuxolimab in advanced cancers. Study-wide context: Patients with prior anti-PD-1, anti-PD-L1 or anti-CTLA-4 therapy were eligible; 40% had some.

Broader study findings: CD4+ and CD8+ blood T cells expanded clonally by week 6 at 0.1 to 3.0 mg/kg. Certain nonresponders additionally had low normalized T-cell clonal expansion.

The specimen comprised CD4+ or CD8+ T cells sorted from blood, sampled in a trial of the OX40 agonist ivuxolimab. The clonotype originates from an adult with an advanced solid tumor such as melanoma, head and neck, liver or kidney cancer. The chain employs TRBV19 and TRBJ2-2, with TRBD2 as a possible D gene (5 bases). The CDR3 loop reads CASSIDRGTGELFF. The CDR3 DNA sequence: TGTGCCAGTAGTATTGATCGGGGCACCGGGGAGCTGTTTTTT.